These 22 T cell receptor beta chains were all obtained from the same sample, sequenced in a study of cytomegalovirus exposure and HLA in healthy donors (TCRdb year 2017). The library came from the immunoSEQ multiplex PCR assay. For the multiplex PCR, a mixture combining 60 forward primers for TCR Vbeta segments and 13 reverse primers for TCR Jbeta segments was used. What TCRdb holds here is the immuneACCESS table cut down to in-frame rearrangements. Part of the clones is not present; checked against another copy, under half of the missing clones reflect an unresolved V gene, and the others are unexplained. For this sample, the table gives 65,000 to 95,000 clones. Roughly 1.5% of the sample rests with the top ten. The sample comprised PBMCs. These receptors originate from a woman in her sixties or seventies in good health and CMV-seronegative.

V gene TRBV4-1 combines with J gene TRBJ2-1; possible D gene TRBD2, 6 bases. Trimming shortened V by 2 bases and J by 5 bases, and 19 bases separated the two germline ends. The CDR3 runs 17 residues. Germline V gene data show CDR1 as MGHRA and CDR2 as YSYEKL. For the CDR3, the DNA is TGCGCCAGCAGCCAATTTGGTACGGGAGCGGAGGACAATGAGCAGTTCTTC. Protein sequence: CASSQFGTGAEDNEQFF.

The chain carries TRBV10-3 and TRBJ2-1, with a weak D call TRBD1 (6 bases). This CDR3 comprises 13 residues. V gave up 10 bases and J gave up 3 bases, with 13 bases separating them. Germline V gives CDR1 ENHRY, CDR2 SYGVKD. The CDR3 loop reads CATAGEYYNEQFF. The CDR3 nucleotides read TGTGCCACCGCAGGGGAATACTACAATGAGCAGTTCTTC.

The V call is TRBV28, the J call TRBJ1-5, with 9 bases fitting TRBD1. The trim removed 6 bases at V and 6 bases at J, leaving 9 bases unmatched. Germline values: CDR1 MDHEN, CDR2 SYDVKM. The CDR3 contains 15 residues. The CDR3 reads CASRNRDRVVQPQHF. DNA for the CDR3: TGTGCCAGCAGAAACCGGGACAGGGTCGTTCAGCCCCAGCATTTT.

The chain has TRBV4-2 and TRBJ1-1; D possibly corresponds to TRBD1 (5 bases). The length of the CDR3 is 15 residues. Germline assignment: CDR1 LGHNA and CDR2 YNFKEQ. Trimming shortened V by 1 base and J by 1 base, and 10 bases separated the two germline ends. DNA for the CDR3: TGTGCCAGCAGCCAAGCCGACACAGGGAACACTGAAGCTTTCTTT. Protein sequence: CASSQADTGNTEAFF.

The CDR3 DNA is TGTGCCAGCAGCCCGACTGGAGCGGGAACCTACAATGAGCAGTTCTTC. Translation gives CASSPTGAGTYNEQFF. This sequence joins TRBV5-6 and TRBJ2-1; TRBD2 agrees at 7 bases. V gave up 4 bases and J gave up 2 bases; unmatched junction bases: 9. Germline values: CDR1 SGHDT, CDR2 YYEEEE. The CDR3 spans 16 residues.

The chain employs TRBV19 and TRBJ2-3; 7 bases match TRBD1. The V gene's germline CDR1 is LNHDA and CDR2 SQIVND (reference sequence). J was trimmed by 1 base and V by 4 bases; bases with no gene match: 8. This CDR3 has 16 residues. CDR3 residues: CASSTRQGVGTDTQYF. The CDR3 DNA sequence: TGTGCCAGTAGTACGCGACAGGGCGTCGGCACAGATACGCAGTATTTT.

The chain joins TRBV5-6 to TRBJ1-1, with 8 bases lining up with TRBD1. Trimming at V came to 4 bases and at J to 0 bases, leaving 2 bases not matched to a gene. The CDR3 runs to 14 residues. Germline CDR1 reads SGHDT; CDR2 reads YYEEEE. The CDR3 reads CASSPQGVNTEAFF. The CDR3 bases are TGTGCCAGCAGCCCACAGGGGGTGAACACTGAAGCTTTCTTT.

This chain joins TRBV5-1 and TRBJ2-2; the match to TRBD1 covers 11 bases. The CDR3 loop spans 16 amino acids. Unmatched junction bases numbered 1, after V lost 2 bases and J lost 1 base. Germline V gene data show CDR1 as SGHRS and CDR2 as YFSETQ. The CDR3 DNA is TGCGCCAGCAGCTTCGGGACAGGGGGGAACACCGGGGAGCTGTTTTTT. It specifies CASSFGTGGNTGELFF.

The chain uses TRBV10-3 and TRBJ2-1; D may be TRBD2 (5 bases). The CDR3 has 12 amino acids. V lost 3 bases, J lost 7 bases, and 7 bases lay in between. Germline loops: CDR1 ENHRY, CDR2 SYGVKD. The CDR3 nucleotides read TGTGCCATCAGTGAAAGGACTAATGAGCAGTTCTTC. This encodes CAISERTNEQFF.

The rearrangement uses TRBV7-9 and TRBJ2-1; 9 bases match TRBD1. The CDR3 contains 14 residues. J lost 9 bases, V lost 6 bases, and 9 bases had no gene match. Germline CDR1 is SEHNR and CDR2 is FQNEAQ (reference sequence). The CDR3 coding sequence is TGTGCCAGCAGACCAGGACAGGGGACCCTTGAGCAGTTCTTC. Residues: CASRPGQGTLEQFF.

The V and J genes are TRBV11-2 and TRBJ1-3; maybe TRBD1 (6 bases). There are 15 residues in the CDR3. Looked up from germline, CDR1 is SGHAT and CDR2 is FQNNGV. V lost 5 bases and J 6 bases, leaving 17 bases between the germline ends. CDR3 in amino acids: CASSLTPGAQNTIYF. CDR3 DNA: TGTGCCAGCAGCCTTACCCCAGGGGCCCAAAACACCATATATTTT.

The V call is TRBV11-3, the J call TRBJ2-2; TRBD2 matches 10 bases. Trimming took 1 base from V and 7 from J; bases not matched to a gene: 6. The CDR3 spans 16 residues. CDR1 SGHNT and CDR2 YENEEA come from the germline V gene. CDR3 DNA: TGTGCCAGCAGCTTAGGGCCAACTAGCGGGATCGGGGAGCTGTTTTTT. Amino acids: CASSLGPTSGIGELFF.

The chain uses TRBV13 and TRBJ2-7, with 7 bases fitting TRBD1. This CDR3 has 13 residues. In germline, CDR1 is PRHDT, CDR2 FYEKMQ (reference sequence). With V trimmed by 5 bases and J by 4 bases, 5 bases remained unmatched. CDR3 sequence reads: CASSEDRVYEQYF. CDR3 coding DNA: TGTGCCAGCAGCGAAGACAGGGTTTACGAGCAGTACTTC.

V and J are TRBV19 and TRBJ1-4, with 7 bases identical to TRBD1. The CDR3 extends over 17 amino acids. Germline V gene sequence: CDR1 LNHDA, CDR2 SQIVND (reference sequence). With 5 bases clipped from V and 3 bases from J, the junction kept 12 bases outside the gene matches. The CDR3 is CASSPGQWVTANEKLFF. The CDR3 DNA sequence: TGTGCCAGTAGTCCGGGACAGTGGGTAACAGCTAATGAAAAACTGTTTTTT.

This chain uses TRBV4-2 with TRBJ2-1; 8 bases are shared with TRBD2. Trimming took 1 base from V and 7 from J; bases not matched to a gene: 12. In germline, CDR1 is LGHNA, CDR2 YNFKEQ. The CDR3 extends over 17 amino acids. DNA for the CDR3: TGTGCCAGCAGCCAAGCCACGGGGGTAGCGGGATTGAATGAGCAGTTCTTC. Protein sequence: CASSQATGVAGLNEQFF.

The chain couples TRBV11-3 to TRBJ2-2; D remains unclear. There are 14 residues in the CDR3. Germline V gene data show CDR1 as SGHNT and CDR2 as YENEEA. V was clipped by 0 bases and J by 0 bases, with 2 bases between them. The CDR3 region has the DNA TGTGCCAGCAGCTTAGACACGAACACCGGGGAGCTGTTTTTT. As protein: CASSLDTNTGELFF.

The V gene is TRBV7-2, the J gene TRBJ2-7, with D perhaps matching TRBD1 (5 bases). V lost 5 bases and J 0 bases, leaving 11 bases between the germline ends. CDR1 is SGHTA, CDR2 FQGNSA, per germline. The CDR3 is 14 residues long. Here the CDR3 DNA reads TGTGCCAGCAGCCAAAACCAGGGCTCCTACGAGCAGTACTTC. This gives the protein CASSQNQGSYEQYF.

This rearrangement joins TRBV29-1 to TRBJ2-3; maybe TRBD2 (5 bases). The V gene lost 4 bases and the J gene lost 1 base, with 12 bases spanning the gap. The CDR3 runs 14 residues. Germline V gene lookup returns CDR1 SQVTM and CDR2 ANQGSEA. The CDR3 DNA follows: TGCAGCGTTGGGGCGGGTTCACGCACAGATACGCAGTATTTT. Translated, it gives CSVGAGSRTDTQYF.

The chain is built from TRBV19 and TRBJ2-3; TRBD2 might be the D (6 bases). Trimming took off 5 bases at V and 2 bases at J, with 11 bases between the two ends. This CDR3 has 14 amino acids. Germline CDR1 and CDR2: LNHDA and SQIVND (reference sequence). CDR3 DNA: TGTGCCAGTAGTCCTGGGACTTTCACAGATACGCAGTATTTT. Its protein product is CASSPGTFTDTQYF.

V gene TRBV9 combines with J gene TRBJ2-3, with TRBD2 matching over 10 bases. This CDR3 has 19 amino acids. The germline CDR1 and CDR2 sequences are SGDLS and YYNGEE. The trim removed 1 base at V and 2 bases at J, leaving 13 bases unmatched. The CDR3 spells CASSVLPLDTSGDTDTQYF. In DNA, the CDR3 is TGTGCCAGCAGCGTACTACCTCTAGATACTAGCGGGGACACAGATACGCAGTATTTT.

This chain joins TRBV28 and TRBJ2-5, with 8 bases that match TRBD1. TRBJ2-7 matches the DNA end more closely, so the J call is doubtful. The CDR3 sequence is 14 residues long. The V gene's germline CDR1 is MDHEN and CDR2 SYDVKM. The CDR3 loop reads CASSSDRVAYEQYF. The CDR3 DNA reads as TGTGCCAGCAGTTCGGACAGGGTGGCGTACGAGCAGTACTTC.

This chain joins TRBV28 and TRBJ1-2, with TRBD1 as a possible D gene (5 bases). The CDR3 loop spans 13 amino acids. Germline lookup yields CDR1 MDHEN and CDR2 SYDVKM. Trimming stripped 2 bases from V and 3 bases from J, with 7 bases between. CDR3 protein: CASSLRQYYGYTF. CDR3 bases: TGTGCCAGCAGTTTACGACAGTACTATGGCTACACCTTC.